The 5 T cell receptor beta chains given below trace back to one sample, sequenced in a study of T cell responses to AZD1222 COVID-19 vaccine. Sequenced by immunoSEQ multiplex PCR; TCRdb stores in-frame clones only, minus some. The table records over 95,000 clones, less than 85% of them present only once. The sequences come from peripheral blood, collected 28 days after the second AZD1222 dose. The origin of the receptors is an adult who received the AZD1222 COVID-19 vaccine.

This clone has a single count. V is TRBV7-2 and J is TRBJ2-7; TRBD1 or TRBD2 may be the D gene (5 bases each). The CDR3 is 15 amino acids. V was trimmed by 0 bases and J by 3 bases, leaving 12 bases between them. Germline V gene sequence: CDR1 SGHTA, CDR2 FQGNSA. The CDR3 DNA reads as TGTGCCAGCAGCTTAGCTAAGGGACCACGCTACGAGCAGTACTTC. Translation gives CASSLAKGPRYEQYF.

The V and J genes are TRBV5-1 and TRBJ2-7; D might be TRBD1 (6 bases). The ends were cut back, 0 bases at V and 3 bases at J, with 10 bases in the middle. Germline V gene sequence: CDR1 SGHRS, CDR2 YFSETQ. This CDR3 is 14 amino acids long. The CDR3 is CASSLGQAIYEQYF. Here the CDR3 DNA reads TGCGCCAGCAGCTTGGGACAGGCAATCTACGAGCAGTACTTC.

The chain employs TRBV5-8 and TRBJ1-6; D gene unclear. The CDR3 sequence is 15 residues long. Trimming removed 0 bases at V and 14 bases at J, with 18 bases between. From germline, CDR1 is SGHTS and CDR2 YDEGEE. The DNA for the CDR3 is TGTGCCAGCAGCTTGGTGGCAGCAGAGAAGGGCTCCCTCCACTTT. Protein: CASSLVAAEKGSLHF.

This chain links TRBV19 with TRBJ2-7; 8 bases match TRBD1. Trimming cost V 1 base and J 0 bases; bases outside gene matches: 2. CDR1 is LNHDA and CDR2 is SQIVND in the germline V gene (reference sequence). This CDR3 has 15 residues. As DNA, the CDR3 is TGTGCCAGTAGTATAGTTGGACAGGGCTCCTACGAGCAGTACTTC. Its protein is CASSIVGQGSYEQYF. The full variable domain, its missing parts supplied by reference TRBV19 and TRBJ2-7, is DGGITQSPKYLFRKEGQNVTLSCEQNLNHDAMYWYRQDPGQGLRLIYYSQIVNDFQKGDIAEGYSVSREKKESFPLTVTSAQKNPTAFYLCASSIVGQGSYEQYFGPGTRLTVT.

J is TRBJ1-1 and V is TRBV6-5, with D possibly TRBD1 on 5 matching bases. V dropped 5 bases and J dropped 6 bases, with 16 bases sitting between them. This CDR3 has 14 residues. Germline loops: CDR1 MNHEY, CDR2 SVGAGI. The CDR3 nucleotides read TGTGCCAGCAGTACTGACCCAGGGACCTCTGAAGCTTTCTTT. It specifies CASSTDPGTSEAFF.